This is a list of T cell receptor beta chains from one sample in a study of human T cells and chemical hapten exposure. TCRdb reprocessed the RACE reads via MiXCR and lists one record per CDR3 protein. Here the sample spans tens of thousands of distinct CDR3 sequences, about 10% being singletons. Sequenced material: whole blood, taken in connection with sensitization to the hapten diphenylcyclopropenone (DPC). Every receptor here comes from a woman aged 30 to 39 with alopecia areata. Some clones in this sample may be carry-over from other donors' samples. CDR3s include the opening cysteine and the closing phenylalanine or tryptophan. A D gene is named only where the DNA matches it firmly. Clone size appears in some rows only: once, few, many, or a class for an expanded clone.

len | j_gene | abundance | d_gene | v_gene | CDR3aa | CDR3nt
10 | TRBJ1-1 | many | - | TRBV30 | CAWSQGRAFF | TGTGCCTGGAGTCAGGGGAGAGCTTTCTTT
13 | TRBJ2-1 | once | - | TRBV24-1 | CATSDSSYNEQFF | TGTGCCACCAGTGATAGCTCCTACAATGAGCAGTTCTTC
11 | TRBJ2-2 | - | - | TRBV29-1 | CSAYEAGELFF | TGCAGCGCGTATGAAGCCGGGGAGCTGTTTTTT
17 | TRBJ2-1 | many | - | TRBV27 | CASSSFKAPQAYNEQFF | TGTGCCAGCAGTTCCTTTAAAGCCCCTCAGGCTTACAATGAGCAGTTCTTC
16 | TRBJ1-2 | many | TRBD1 | TRBV7-8 | CASSLGTGGVSYGYTF | TGTGCCAGCAGCTTAGGGACAGGGGGCGTCAGCTATGGCTACACCTTC
15 | TRBJ2-4 | many | - | TRBV7-2 | CASSLLREAKNIQYF | TGTGCCAGCAGCTTATTACGGGAGGCCAAAAACATTCAGTACTTC
15 | TRBJ2-2 | few | - | TRBV5-1 | CATRSGTLNTGELFF | TGCGCCACCCGTTCCGGGACACTTAACACCGGGGAGCTGTTTTTT
13 | TRBJ2-7 | few | - | TRBV5-1 | CASTRDTPYEQYF | TGCGCCAGCACCCGGGACACCCCCTACGAGCAGTACTTC
11 | TRBJ2-5 | - | - | TRBV28 | CASSNYETQYF | TGTGCCAGCTCCAATTATGAGACCCAGTACTTC
14 | TRBJ2-6 | many | - | TRBV7-9 | CASRSDSGANVLTF | TGTGCCAGCAGGTCGGACTCTGGGGCCAACGTCCTGACTTTC
10 | TRBJ2-1 | - | - | TRBV29-1 | CSVGSNEQFF | TGCAGCGTTGGTAGTAATGAGCAGTTCTTC
16 | TRBJ2-3 | - | TRBD2 | TRBV7-6 | CASSPKLATPTDTQYF | TGTGCCAGCAGCCCCAAACTAGCGACGCCCACAGATACGCAGTATTTT
12 | TRBJ1-4 | - | - | TRBV20-1 | CSARDRGEKLFF | TGCAGTGCTAGAGACCGGGGTGAAAAACTGTTTTTT
16 | TRBJ1-1 | many | TRBD1 | TRBV10-1 | CASSAVGGTGTTEAFF | TGCGCCAGCTCGGCAGTCGGCGGGACAGGGACCACTGAAGCTTTCTTT
13 | TRBJ2-2 | many | - | TRBV5-1 | CASSLGPTGELFF | TGCGCCAGCAGCTTAGGACCGACCGGGGAGCTGTTTTTT
12 | TRBJ2-1 | many | - | TRBV12-5 | CASGLNSNEQFF | TGTGCTAGTGGTCTGAACAGCAATGAGCAGTTCTTC
12 | TRBJ2-7 | - | - | TRBV29-1 | CSVAESSYEQYF | TGCAGCGTTGCAGAAAGCTCCTACGAGCAGTACTTC
15 | TRBJ1-6 | many | TRBD1 | TRBV6-2/TRBV6-3 | CASSLGTVYNSPLHF | TGTGCCAGCAGTCTCGGGACAGTCTATAATTCACCCCTCCACTTT
16 | TRBJ2-1 | many | - | TRBV6-1 | CASRTVGGRIKNEQFF | TGTGCCAGCAGGACCGTAGGAGGGAGAATAAAAAATGAGCAGTTCTTC
14 | TRBJ1-2 | few | - | TRBV28 | CASSPRPTNYGYTF | TGTGCCAGCAGTCCCAGACCGACCAACTATGGCTACACCTTC
12 | TRBJ2-7 | many | TRBD1 | TRBV18 | CASSQDRGEQYF | TGTGCCAGCTCACAGGACAGGGGCGAGCAGTACTTC
14 | TRBJ1-2 | many | - | TRBV6-5 | CASSYGGGKDGYTF | TGTGCCAGCAGTTATGGGGGCGGTAAAGATGGCTACACCTTC
16 | TRBJ1-1 | many | - | TRBV4-1 | CASSQVRGVMNTEAFF | TGCGCCAGCAGCCAAGTAAGGGGGGTTATGAACACTGAAGCTTTCTTT
15 | TRBJ2-3 | - | TRBD2 | TRBV25-1 | CASSAPRGDLDTQYF | TGTGCCAGCAGTGCTCCGCGGGGGGACTTGGATACGCAGTATTTT
16 | TRBJ2-4 | many | - | TRBV4-2 | CASSQDYQGGPNIQYF | TGTGCCAGCAGCCAAGATTACCAGGGAGGTCCTAACATTCAGTACTTC
14 | TRBJ1-6 | - | TRBD1 | TRBV19 | CASSAGTGVSPLHF | TGTGCCAGTAGTGCCGGGACAGGGGTCTCACCCCTCCACTTT
15 | TRBJ2-3 | many | - | TRBV15 | CATSREGGAPDTQYF | TGTGCCACCAGCAGAGAGGGGGGCGCCCCGGATACGCAGTATTTT
14 | TRBJ2-4 | - | TRBD2 | TRBV11-2 | CASSMGLAGVIEDF | TGTGCCAGCAGTATGGGACTAGCGGGAGTCATTGAGGACTTC
14 | TRBJ1-5 | many | TRBD1 | TRBV6-1 | CASNLAGGGQPQHF | TGTGCCAGCAATTTGGCAGGGGGCGGACAGCCCCAGCATTTT
12 | TRBJ1-2 | - | - | TRBV29-1 | CSVPSLRHGYTF | TGCAGCGTTCCCTCCCTACGACATGGCTACACCTTC